The clone carrying this T cell receptor beta chain showed up just a few times. Its antigen is currently unknown. A universal primer binding site was introduced by template switching. The final cDNA contained unique molecular identifiers. Via MiXCR, TCRdb re-called the 5' RACE reads, giving one row per CDR3 protein. The table has about 900,000 distinct CDR3 sequences, around 12% seen once. This sample was included in a study of identical twins. The study, taken as a whole, reports: Within beta out-of-frame sequences, the excess sharing observed between twins was weaker. Abundant beta clonotypes from cord blood had fewer insertions, unlike memory repertoires, which showed none.

Germline-derived CDR1 and CDR2 are MGHRA and YSYEKL. J was trimmed by 5 bases and V by 2 bases; bases with no gene match: 3. The CDR3 is 14 amino acids. These data were also filed under a second study, of yellow fever vaccine responses in identical twins.

The chain joins TRBV4-1 to TRBJ1-5, with TRBD1 identical over 7 bases. This clonotype was obtained from a woman aged 18 to 35 in good health. Material for sequencing was PBMCs. As DNA, the CDR3 is TGCGCCAGCAGCCAACGGACAGGCGATCAGCCCCAGCATTTT. This sequence encodes CASSQRTGDQPQHF.